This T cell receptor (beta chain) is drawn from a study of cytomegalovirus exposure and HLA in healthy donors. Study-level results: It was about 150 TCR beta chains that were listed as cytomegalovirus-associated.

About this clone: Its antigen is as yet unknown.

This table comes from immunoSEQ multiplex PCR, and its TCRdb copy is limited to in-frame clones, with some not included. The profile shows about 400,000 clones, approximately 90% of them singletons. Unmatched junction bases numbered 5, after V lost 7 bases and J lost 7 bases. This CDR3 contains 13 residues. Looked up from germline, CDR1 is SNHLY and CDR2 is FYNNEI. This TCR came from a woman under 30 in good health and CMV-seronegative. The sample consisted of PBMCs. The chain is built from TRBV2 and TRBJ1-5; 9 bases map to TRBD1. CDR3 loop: CASTRQGGQPQHF. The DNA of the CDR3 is TGTGCCAGCACCCGACAGGGGGGACAGCCCCAGCATTTT.